The 14 T cell receptor beta chains below were found in one sample sequenced in a study of blood T cell repertoires in COVID-19. TCRdb keeps only in-frame clones here, not all; method: immunoSEQ multiplex PCR. The sample carries about 58,000 clones, approximately 91% recorded once. The sequenced sample was peripheral blood. Receptors were obtained from a woman aged 60-70 years with active COVID-19.

This chain connects TRBV3-1 (or the pseudogene TRBV3-2) to TRBJ1-1; D may be TRBD1 (5 bases). There are 14 residues in the CDR3. In germline, CDR1 is LGHDT, CDR2 YNNKEL (reference sequence). Trimming took off 2 bases at V and 1 base at J, with 8 bases between the two ends. The CDR3, as DNA: TGTGCCAGCAGCCAAATCCAGGGGAACACTGAAGCTTTCTTT. This sequence encodes CASSQIQGNTEAFF.

The chain uses TRBV9 and TRBJ1-1; D possibly corresponds to TRBD1 (5 bases). The CDR3 consists of 15 residues. The V gene lost 2 bases and the J gene lost 1 base, with 12 bases spanning the gap. Per germline, CDR1 SGDLS and CDR2 YYNGEE. The DNA for the CDR3 is TGTGCCAGCAGCGTGGTCGACAGTTCGAACACTGAAGCTTTCTTT. Translating it yields CASSVVDSSNTEAFF.

This clone was seen only once. The chain is built from TRBV5-6 and TRBJ2-3, with 10 bases lining up with TRBD2. The trim removed 4 bases at V and 4 bases at J, leaving 15 bases unmatched. This CDR3 has 18 amino acids. CDR1 is SGHDT and CDR2 is YYEEEE in the germline V gene. CDR3 sequence: CASSGGLAGARGPDTQYF. The CDR3 DNA follows: TGTGCCAGCAGCGGAGGCCTAGCGGGGGCCCGAGGGCCAGATACGCAGTATTTT. Supplemented by reference TRBV5-6 and TRBJ2-3, the full variable domain reads DAGVTQSPTHLIKTRGQQVTLRCSPKSGHDTVSWYQQALGQGPQFIFQYYEEEERQRGNFPDRFSGHQFPNYSSELNVNALLLGDSALYLCASSGGLAGARGPDTQYFGPGTRLTVL.

The chain recombines TRBV5-4 with TRBJ1-3, with a weak D call TRBD1 (6 bases). This CDR3 has 16 amino acids. The V gene lost 4 bases and the J gene lost 0 bases, with 14 bases spanning the gap. Germline-derived CDR1 and CDR2 are SGHNT and YYREEE (reference sequence). The DNA for the CDR3 is TGTGCCAGCAGCCTCAGGGGTTGGGGCTCTGGAAACACCATATATTTT. Residues: CASSLRGWGSGNTIYF. The full variable domain, in which reference TRBV5-4 and TRBJ1-3 provide the parts outside the CDR3, is ETGVTQSPTHLIKTRGQQVTLRCSSQSGHNTVSWYQQALGQGPQFIFQYYREEENGRGNFPPRFSGLQFPNYSSELNVNALELDDSALYLCASSLRGWGSGNTIYFGEGSWLTVV.

V is TRBV29-1 and J is TRBJ2-3; no definite D call. V was shortened by 1 base and J by 2 bases, with 7 bases between the two germline ends. Germline CDR1 reads SQVTM; CDR2 reads ANQGSEA. This CDR3 spans 13 amino acids. The CDR3 loop is CSVEGAITDTQYF. CDR3 DNA sequence: TGCAGCGTTGAAGGGGCCATCACAGATACGCAGTATTTT.

V usage is TRBV4-1 and J usage is TRBJ2-5; 7 nucleotides match TRBD2. CDR1 and CDR2 from the germline V gene are MGHRA and YSYEKL. J lost 4 bases, V lost 0 bases, and 5 bases had no gene match. This CDR3 has 15 residues. CDR3 sequence: CASSQDGTGGETQYF. The DNA for the CDR3 is TGCGCCAGCAGCCAAGACGGGACGGGGGGAGAGACCCAGTACTTC.

The chain uses TRBV6-2 or TRBV6-3 and TRBJ1-5, with TRBD1 matching 12 bases. The CDR3 consists of 17 residues. The germline gives CDR1 MNHEY, CDR2 SVGEGT. V lost 4 bases to trimming and J lost 5 bases; unmatched junction nucleotides: 9. This chain's CDR3 is CASSSGTGGVRYQPQHF. Here the CDR3 DNA reads TGTGCCAGCAGTTCAGGGACAGGGGGCGTTCGATATCAGCCCCAGCATTTT.

The chain carries TRBV11-2 and TRBJ1-1; maybe TRBD1 (5 bases). This CDR3 comprises 15 residues. Trimming took 1 base from V and 5 from J, leaving 14 bases between them. Per germline, CDR1 SGHAT and CDR2 FQNNGV. DNA of the CDR3: TGTGCCAGCAGCTTAGTACTGGGGCCTGGGACTGAAGCTTTCTTT. Translated: CASSLVLGPGTEAFF.

This clone was recorded once. The DNA of the CDR3 is TGCAGTGCTAGAGAACAGGGGCTCCTCCACTTT. This codes for CSAREQGLLHF. The J gene is TRBJ1-6, the V gene TRBV20-1; TRBD1 matches at 7 bases. The CDR3 covers 11 residues. From germline, CDR1 is DFQATT and CDR2 SNEGSKA (reference sequence). V was clipped by 0 bases and J by 15 bases; unmatched bases: 2.

The chain has TRBV2 and TRBJ2-7; D gene unclear. Trimming took 11 bases from V and 1 from J, leaving 9 bases between them. The CDR3 is 11 residues long. The germline gives CDR1 SNHLY, CDR2 FYNNEI. CDR3 sequence reads: CAVWSSYEQYF. In DNA, the CDR3 is TGTGCCGTGTGGAGTTCCTACGAGCAGTACTTC.

The chain has TRBV10-3 and TRBJ1-6; perhaps TRBD1 as D (5 bases). V dropped 4 bases and J dropped 8 bases, with 12 bases sitting between them. The CDR3 totals 14 residues. CDR1 is ENHRY and CDR2 is SYGVKD in the germline V gene. CDR3 in amino acids: CAISAKGIDSPLHF. The CDR3 DNA reads TGTGCCATCAGTGCAAAGGGGATCGATTCACCCCTCCACTTT.

The chain carries TRBV6-1 and TRBJ2-7; D call uncertain. Germline assignment: CDR1 MNHNS and CDR2 SASEGT. Trimming removed 2 bases from V and 2 bases from J, with 7 bases in between. The CDR3 is 13 amino acids. CDR3 DNA: TGTGCCAGCAGTGAACAGTATACCTACGAGCAGTACTTC. Encoded protein: CASSEQYTYEQYF.

V gene TRBV7-2 combines with J gene TRBJ1-6, with TRBD1 matching over 7 bases. This CDR3 has 14 amino acids. Germline V gene sequence: CDR1 SGHTA, CDR2 FQGNSA. With V trimmed by 4 bases and J by 8 bases, 5 bases remained unmatched. The CDR3 nucleotides are TGTGCCAGCAGCTCACAGGGGTCCCATTCACCCCTCCACTTT. Its protein is CASSSQGSHSPLHF.

The chain combines TRBV15 with TRBJ2-1, with 7 nucleotides matching TRBD2. There are 16 residues in the CDR3. Germline assignment: CDR1 LNHNV and CDR2 YYDKDF (reference sequence). V dropped 0 bases and J dropped 2; count of bases not matched to a gene: 4. The CDR3 DNA sequence: TGTGCCACCAGCAGAGAAGGACTAGGGGCCTACAATGAGCAGTTCTTC. Translated, it gives CATSREGLGAYNEQFF. Based on the CDR3 plus reference TRBV15 and TRBJ2-1, the full variable domain is DAMVIQNPRYQVTQFGKPVTLSCSQTLNHNVMYWYQQKSSQAPKLLFHYYDKDFNNEADTPDNFQSRRPNTSFCFLDIRSPGLGDTAMYLCATSREGLGAYNEQFFGPGTRLTVL.